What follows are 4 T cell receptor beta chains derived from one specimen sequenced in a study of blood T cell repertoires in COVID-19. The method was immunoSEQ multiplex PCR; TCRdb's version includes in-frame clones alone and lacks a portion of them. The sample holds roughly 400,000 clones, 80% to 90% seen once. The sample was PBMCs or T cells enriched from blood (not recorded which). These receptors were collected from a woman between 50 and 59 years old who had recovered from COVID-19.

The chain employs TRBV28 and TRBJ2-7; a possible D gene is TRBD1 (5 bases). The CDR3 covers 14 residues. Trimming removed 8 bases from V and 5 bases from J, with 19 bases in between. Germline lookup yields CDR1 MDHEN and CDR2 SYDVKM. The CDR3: CASPPGRVFDEQYF. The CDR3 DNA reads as TGTGCCAGCCCCCCGGGCAGGGTGTTCGACGAGCAGTACTTC.

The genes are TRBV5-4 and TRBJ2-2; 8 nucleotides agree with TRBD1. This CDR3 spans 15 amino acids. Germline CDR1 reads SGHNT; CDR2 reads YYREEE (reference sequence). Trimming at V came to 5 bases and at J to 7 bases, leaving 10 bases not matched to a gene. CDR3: CASRNARGLDGELFF. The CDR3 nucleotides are TGTGCCAGCAGAAATGCCAGGGGGCTGGACGGGGAGCTGTTTTTT. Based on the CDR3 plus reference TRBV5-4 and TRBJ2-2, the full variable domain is ETGVTQSPTHLIKTRGQQVTLRCSSQSGHNTVSWYQQALGQGPQFIFQYYREEENGRGNFPPRFSGLQFPNYSSELNVNALELDDSALYLCASRNARGLDGELFFGEGSRLTVL.

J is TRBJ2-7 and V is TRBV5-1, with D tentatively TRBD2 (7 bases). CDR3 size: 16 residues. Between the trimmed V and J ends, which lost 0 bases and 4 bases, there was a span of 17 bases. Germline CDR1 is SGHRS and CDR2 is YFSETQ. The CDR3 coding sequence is TGCGCCAGCAGCTTGGTTTCCGGCGGGGGCTCTTACGAGCAGTACTTC. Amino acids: CASSLVSGGGSYEQYF.

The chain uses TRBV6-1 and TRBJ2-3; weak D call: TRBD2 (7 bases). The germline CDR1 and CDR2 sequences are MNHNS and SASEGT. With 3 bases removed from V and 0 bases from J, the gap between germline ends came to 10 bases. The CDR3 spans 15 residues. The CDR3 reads CASSERGPSTDTQYF. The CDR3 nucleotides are TGTGCCAGCAGTGAGCGGGGGCCGAGCACAGATACGCAGTATTTT.